Below, one TCR beta chain is given with its context. Its antigen is not identified. Per germline, CDR1 MNHNS and CDR2 SASEGT. Trimming took 2 bases from V and 3 from J, leaving 8 bases between them. This CDR3 region has 14 residues. This record comes from a study of cytomegalovirus exposure and HLA in healthy donors. Primers: 60 Vbeta forward and 13 Jbeta reverse. The assay was immunoSEQ multiplex PCR, and TCRdb's table has in-frame clones only and misses some. This table holds 95,000 to 100,000 clones, 70% to 80% found once. Broader study findings: After further analysis at a later stage, 16,951 TCR beta sequences were associated with HLA alleles at 0.05 false discovery rate.

This TCR came from a woman aged 60-70 years in good health and CMV-seropositive. The chain is built from TRBV6-1 and TRBJ2-1; the D is unclear. Sequencing input: PBMCs. The CDR3 here is CASSERASYNEQFF. CDR3 nucleotide sequence: TGTGCCAGCAGTGAACGCGCAAGCTACAATGAGCAGTTCTTC.